This T cell receptor (beta chain) was profiled in a study of blood T cell repertoires in COVID-19. Overall study context: Acute and convalescent COVID-19 samples came from the United States, Italy and Spain. Sources were T cells, B-cell-depleted T cells, or PBMCs; the material itself was cDNA or gDNA.

V lost 3 bases and J lost 4, with 9 bases in between. From germline, CDR1 is DFQATT and CDR2 SNEGSKA (reference sequence). The CDR3 is 12 residues long. Method: immunoSEQ multiplex PCR; TCRdb's copy keeps in-frame clones and lacks some. The table has more than 85,000 clones, 76% seen once. Sequenced: peripheral blood. The sequence derives from an elderly woman with acute or convalescent COVID-19. The chain employs TRBV20-1 and TRBJ1-2; unclear D gene. The DNA for the CDR3 is TGCAGTGCTAGTGCAGTATTCTATGGCTACACCTTC. Its protein is CSASAVFYGYTF.